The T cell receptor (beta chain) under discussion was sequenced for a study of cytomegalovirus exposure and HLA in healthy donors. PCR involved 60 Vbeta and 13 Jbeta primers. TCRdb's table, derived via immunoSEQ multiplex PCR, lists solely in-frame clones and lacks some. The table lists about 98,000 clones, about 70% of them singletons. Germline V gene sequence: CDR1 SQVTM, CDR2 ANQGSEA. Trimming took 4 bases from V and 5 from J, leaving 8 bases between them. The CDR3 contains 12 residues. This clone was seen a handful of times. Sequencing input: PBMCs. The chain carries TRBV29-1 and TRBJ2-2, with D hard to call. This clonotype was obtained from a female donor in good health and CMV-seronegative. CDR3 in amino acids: CSVVGPTGELFF. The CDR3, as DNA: TGCAGCGTTGTCGGTCCGACCGGGGAGCTGTTTTTT.